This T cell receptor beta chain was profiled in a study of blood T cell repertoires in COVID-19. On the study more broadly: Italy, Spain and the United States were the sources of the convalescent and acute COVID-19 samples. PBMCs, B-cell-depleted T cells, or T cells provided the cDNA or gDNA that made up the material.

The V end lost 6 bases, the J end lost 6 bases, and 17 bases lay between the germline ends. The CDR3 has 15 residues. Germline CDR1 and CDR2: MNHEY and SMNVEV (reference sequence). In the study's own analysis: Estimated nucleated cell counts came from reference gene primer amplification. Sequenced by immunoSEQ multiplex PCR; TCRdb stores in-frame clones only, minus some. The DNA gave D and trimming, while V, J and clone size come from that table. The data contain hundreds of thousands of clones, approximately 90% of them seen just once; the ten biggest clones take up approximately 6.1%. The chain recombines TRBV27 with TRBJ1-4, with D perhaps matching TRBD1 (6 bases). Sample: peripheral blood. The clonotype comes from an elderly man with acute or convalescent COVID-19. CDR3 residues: CASSFNRDYDEKLFF. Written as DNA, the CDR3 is TGTGCCAGCAGCTTCAACAGGGATTATGATGAAAAACTGTTTTTT.